These 30 T cell receptor beta chains were all obtained from the same sample, sequenced in a study of regulatory T cells in long-lasting Graves disease. The time point denotes: newly diagnosed GD, antithyroid drugs for less than 3 months. PBMC RNA served as the TCR library source. Relying on iRepertoire HTBI primers and Arm-PCR of CDR3 regions, the team built TCR beta libraries. TCRdb reprocessed the multiplex PCR reads with MiXCR, giving one entry per CDR3 protein. This table holds fewer than 550,000 distinct CDR3 sequences, roughly 15% found once. This sample also appeared in a second study, on T cells in Graves' hyperthyroidism and ophthalmopathy.

Sample: peripheral blood mononuclear cells (PBMCs), taken at new diagnosis, from a patient treated with antithyroid drugs. The receptor set was obtained from a woman between 40 and 65 years old with Graves disease.

This clonotype has more than one count but fewer than ten. The gene calls are TRBV5-1 and TRBJ2-5; TRBD1 matches 8 bases. J lost 4 bases, V lost 0 bases, and 8 bases had no gene match. This CDR3 is built from 16 residues. Germline CDR1 and CDR2: SGHRS and YFSETQ. CDR3 sequence (DNA): TGCGCCAGCAGCTTGGCCCCCACAGGGGGTCGAGAGACCCAGTACTTC. Translation gives CASSLAPTGGRETQYF.

A single count supports this clonotype. Just one base apart from a much larger clone, this may be a read error. The J gene is TRBJ1-2, the V gene TRBV24-1; 9 bases are a match to TRBD1. Germline CDR1 reads KGHDR; CDR2 reads SFDVKD. CDR3 length: 15 amino acids. The junction had 15 bases not matched to a gene; V was cut back by 10 bases and J by 7 bases. The CDR3 nucleotides read TGTGCCACTAATACTACAGGGGGCGGCGACTGTGGCTACACCTTC. It codes for CATNTTGGGDCGYTF.

The genes are TRBV9 and TRBJ2-3, with 7 bases fitting TRBD2. The CDR3 spans 12 residues. Germline V gene sequence: CDR1 SGDLS, CDR2 YYNGEE. V gave up 0 bases and J gave up 9 bases; unmatched junction bases: 1. The CDR3: CASSVGGGTQYF. CDR3 sequence (DNA): TGTGCCAGCAGCGTAGGCGGGGGAACGCAGTATTTT.

At least ten counts were recorded for this clonotype. The chain employs TRBV7-2 and TRBJ1-3; D gene ambiguous. This CDR3 has 14 residues. The germline CDR1 and CDR2 sequences are SGHTA and FQGNSA. V was cut by 6 bases and J by 0 bases, with 9 bases left in between. DNA of the CDR3: TGTGCCAGCAGTTTGTCCGTCTCTGGAAACACCATATATTTT. Its protein is CASSLSVSGNTIYF.

The chain uses TRBV3-1 and TRBJ1-2; unclear D gene. This CDR3 region has 16 residues. The germline V gene has CDR1 LGHDT and CDR2 YNNKEL (reference sequence). The germline V and J ends were trimmed by 4 bases and 8 bases, with 23 bases remaining between them. This CDR3 is CASSPEPLKGIEGYTF. CDR3 sequence (DNA): TGTGCCAGCAGCCCCGAGCCTCTAAAAGGGATCGAGGGCTACACCTTC.

At least ten counts were recorded for this clonotype. The rearrangement joins TRBV6-2 or TRBV6-3 to TRBJ2-7, with D possibly matching TRBD2 (6 bases). CDR1 and CDR2 (germline): MNHEY, SVGEGT. The CDR3 consists of 15 residues. The ends were cut back, 5 bases at V and 0 bases at J, with 14 bases in the middle. The CDR3 DNA reads TGTGCCAGCAGTGAGGCCGGAGGGAGCTCCTACGAGCAGTACTTC. The encoded protein is CASSEAGGSSYEQYF.

The table lists this clonotype with a few counts. The V and J genes are TRBV28 and TRBJ1-5, with 11 bases lining up with TRBD1. V shed 6 bases, J shed 6 bases, and the junction held 7 bases outside the gene matches. Germline CDR1 is MDHEN and CDR2 is SYDVKM. The CDR3 is 15 residues long. The CDR3, as DNA: TGTGCCAGCAGCTCCGGGACAGGGGGGCCTCAGCCCCAGCATTTT. It codes for CASSSGTGGPQPQHF.

This clonotype was picked up many times. V is TRBV2 and J is TRBJ2-7; 10 bases align to TRBD1. CDR1 is SNHLY and CDR2 is FYNNEI in the germline V gene. The CDR3 is 13 residues long. V dropped 7 bases and J dropped 7; count of bases not matched to a gene: 7. CDR3 sequence reads: CASKTGQGNEQYF. Here the CDR3 DNA reads TGTGCCAGCAAAACGGGACAGGGGAATGAGCAGTACTTC.

This clonotype has a handful of counts. This chain connects TRBV5-5 to TRBJ1-6; D is unresolved. This CDR3 contains 15 residues. Trimming removed 4 bases at V and 9 bases at J, with 17 bases between. Germline-derived CDR1 and CDR2 are SGHKS and YYEKEE (reference sequence). The CDR3 reads CASSARQSLSSPLHF. DNA of the CDR3: TGTGCCAGCAGCGCCCGGCAGTCCCTCTCTTCACCCCTCCACTTT. The full variable domain, rest sourced from reference TRBV5-5 and TRBJ1-6, is DAGVTQSPTHLIKTRGQQVTLRCSPISGHKSVSWYQQVLGQGPQFIFQYYEKEERGRGNFPDRFSARQFPNYSSELNVNALLLGDSALYLCASSARQSLSSPLHFGNGTRLTVT.

This clonotype has just a few counts. This chain uses TRBV20-1 with TRBJ2-3; maybe TRBD1 (6 bases). The V and J ends lost 5 bases and 1 base respectively, with 13 bases between them. The CDR3 covers 14 residues. The germline V gene has CDR1 DFQATT and CDR2 SNEGSKA (reference sequence). The CDR3 is CSAWGRVGTDTQYF. DNA of the CDR3: TGCAGTGCTTGGGGGCGAGTGGGCACAGATACGCAGTATTTT.

This chain links TRBV11-2 with TRBJ2-5, with 12 positions matching TRBD2. The trim removed 5 bases at V and 2 bases at J, leaving 9 bases unmatched. In germline, CDR1 is SGHAT, CDR2 FQNNGV. The length of the CDR3 is 17 residues. The CDR3 here is CASSLPLAGGRQETQYF. For the CDR3, the DNA is TGTGCCAGCAGCCTACCCCTAGCGGGGGGGCGGCAAGAGACCCAGTACTTC.

There are many counts of this clonotype. This chain links TRBV3-1 with TRBJ2-7; 7 nucleotides align to TRBD2. The CDR3 consists of 14 residues. After removal of 6 bases from V and 4 bases from J, the junction contained 9 bases not matched to a gene. CDR1 is LGHDT, CDR2 YNNKEL, per germline (reference sequence). The DNA for the CDR3 is TGTGCCAGCAGTAGGAGCGGGACGGAATACGAGCAGTACTTC. This codes for CASSRSGTEYEQYF.

This clonotype was seen repeatedly, ten times or more. The CDR3 region is CASSSGAWDPTDTQYF. CDR3 coding DNA: TGTGCCAGCAGCTCCGGGGCGTGGGACCCCACAGATACGCAGTATTTT. The genes are TRBV7-6 and TRBJ2-3, with D perhaps matching TRBD1 or TRBD2 (5 bases each). Between the trimmed V and J ends, which lost 4 bases and 2 bases, there was a span of 16 bases. Germline CDR1 is SGHVS and CDR2 is FNYEAQ. The CDR3 length is 16 residues.

This clonotype appeared many times. This chain uses TRBV3-1 with TRBJ1-2; no clear D. The CDR3 extends over 15 amino acids. In germline, CDR1 is LGHDT, CDR2 YNNKEL (reference sequence). The ends were cut back, 7 bases at V and 0 bases at J, with 15 bases in the middle. DNA of the CDR3: TGTGCCAGCACCCAGATGGCAGGCGCTAACTATGGCTACACCTTC. Its protein product is CASTQMAGANYGYTF.

This clonotype was observed a handful of times. The chain couples TRBV5-5 to TRBJ1-5; tentatively, D is TRBD1 (5 bases). CDR3 length: 14 amino acids. Germline CDR1 reads SGHKS; CDR2 reads YYEKEE (reference sequence). The V gene lost 5 bases and the J gene lost 0 bases, with 9 bases spanning the gap. The CDR3 sequence: CASRGGSSNQPQHF. The CDR3 nucleotides read TGTGCCAGCAGGGGGGGGTCTAGCAATCAGCCCCAGCATTTT.

This clonotype was recorded at least ten times. The junction shows a germline mismatch at one end, possibly a read error. This chain links TRBV11-2 with TRBJ2-1, with a weak D call TRBD2 (6 bases). The CDR3 totals 15 residues. Germline values: CDR1 SGHAT, CDR2 FQNNGV. The CDR3 sequence is CASSLPGLPYKEQFF. The DNA of the CDR3 is TGTGCCAGCAGCTTACCGGGACTTCCTTACAAGGAGCAGTTCTTC.

This chain joins TRBV7-9 and TRBJ2-1; 8 bases agree with TRBD1. The CDR3 is 15 amino acids. V lost 3 bases and J lost 8; bases outside the gene matches: 9. CDR1 and CDR2 (germline): SEHNR, FQNEAQ (reference sequence). The CDR3 loop reads CASSFGQGAIDEQFF. In DNA, the CDR3 is TGTGCCAGCAGCTTTGGCCAGGGGGCGATTGATGAGCAGTTCTTC.

This clonotype was found many times. This chain joins TRBV5-4 and TRBJ2-7; 7 nucleotides align to TRBD1. This CDR3 spans 17 amino acids. Looked up from germline, CDR1 is SGHNT and CDR2 is YYREEE (reference sequence). The J segment lost 1 base and the V segment lost 1 base, leaving 11 bases of the junction unmatched. The CDR3 DNA reads as TGTGCCAGCAGCTTGCGGGGACAGACGATCCGTTCCTACGAGCAGTACTTC. Amino acids: CASSLRGQTIRSYEQYF.

This clonotype has more than one count but fewer than ten. This chain connects TRBV7-3 to TRBJ2-1; TRBD2 matches at 13 bases. CDR1 SGHTA and CDR2 FQGTGA come from the germline V gene. This CDR3 region has 18 residues. Losses at the gene ends were 4 bases for V and 4 bases for J; bases not matched to a gene: 10. CDR3 amino acids: CASSSYPTSGGQYNEQFF. The CDR3 DNA is TGTGCCAGCAGCTCCTACCCGACTAGCGGGGGGCAATACAATGAGCAGTTCTTC.

This clonotype occurred many times. V is TRBV15 and J is TRBJ2-3, with D tentatively TRBD2 (6 bases). Germline values: CDR1 LNHNV, CDR2 YYDKDF (reference sequence). The germline V and J ends were trimmed by 1 base and 3 bases, with 14 bases remaining between them. The CDR3 extends over 16 amino acids. CDR3: CATSRVPRGGTDTQYF. CDR3 coding DNA: TGTGCCACCAGCAGAGTCCCTCGGGGAGGTACAGATACGCAGTATTTT.

This clonotype was observed many times. This chain uses TRBV5-1 with TRBJ1-2; D is perhaps TRBD1 (5 bases). The germline V and J ends were trimmed by 1 base and 3 bases, with 13 bases remaining between them. The CDR3 is 15 residues long. Germline V CDR1 and CDR2: SGHRS, YFSETQ. CDR3 sequence: CASSLSGPRYYGYTF. The CDR3 DNA is TGCGCCAGCAGCTTGTCGGGACCGCGCTACTATGGCTACACCTTC. The full variable domain, rest sourced from reference TRBV5-1 and TRBJ1-2, is KAGVTQTPRYLIKTRGQQVTLSCSPISGHRSVSWYQQTPGQGLQFLFEYFSETQRNKGNFPGRFSGRQFSNSRSEMNVSTLELGDSALYLCASSLSGPRYYGYTFGSGTRLTVV.

This clonotype showed up many times. The chain recombines TRBV19 with TRBJ1-1; D not certain. V lost 7 bases to trimming and J lost 8 bases, with 14 bases between them. This CDR3 spans 12 amino acids. Germline loops: CDR1 LNHDA, CDR2 SQIVND (reference sequence). CDR3 sequence (DNA): TGTGCCAGTACTCGGGCAGGAGCCGAAGCTTTCTTT. Protein sequence: CASTRAGAEAFF.

V and J are TRBV7-9 and TRBJ1-1, with D hard to call. Deletions cut 6 bases from V and 0 bases from J, with 8 bases between. The CDR3 consists of 13 residues. Germline V gene sequence: CDR1 SEHNR, CDR2 FQNEAQ (reference sequence). As DNA, the CDR3 is TGTGCCAGCAGGATAGATATGAACACTGAAGCTTTCTTT. Translated, it gives CASRIDMNTEAFF.

This clonotype has a handful of counts. The chain uses TRBV19 and TRBJ2-2; 8 nucleotides line up with TRBD1. The germline CDR1 and CDR2 sequences are LNHDA and SQIVND (reference sequence). CDR3 length: 14 amino acids. J was trimmed by 2 bases and V by 10 bases; bases with no gene match: 6. The DNA of the CDR3 is TGTGCCACCCGACAGGGGTCCAACACCGGGGAGCTGTTTTTT. This sequence encodes CATRQGSNTGELFF.

This clonotype has just a few counts. The genes are TRBV27 and TRBJ2-3, with 10 bases lining up with TRBD1. CDR1 is MNHEY, CDR2 SMNVEV, per germline (reference sequence). Germline trimming cut 6 bases from V and 4 bases from J; bases unmatched to any gene: 10. This CDR3 has 16 amino acids. CDR3 nucleotide sequence: TGTGCCAGCAGCCCCGGGACAGGGGCGTCCTCAGATACGCAGTATTTT. This translates into CASSPGTGASSDTQYF.

This clonotype was recorded a few times. The limits of the CDR3 on the DNA are not certain, so only TCRdb's listed CDR3 is given. The V gene is TRBV12-3 or TRBV12-4, the J gene TRBJ1-2. The CDR3 is 14 residues long, ends included. CDR3 protein: CASSSSTQIYGYTF.

Worth noting for this clonotype: One end of the junction is discordant with germline, which a read error may explain. The chain joins TRBV30 to TRBJ2-7; TRBD2 matches 11 bases. The CDR3 is 14 amino acids. Germline CDR1 is GTSNPN and CDR2 is SVGIG (reference sequence). Written as DNA, the CDR3 is TGTGCCTGGAGCAATAGCGGGGGGGCCCGAGAGCGGTACTTC. As protein: CAWSNSGGARERYF.

This clonotype was seen many times. The CDR3 spells CASSSRWAYGYTF. CDR3 coding DNA: TGTGCCAGCAGTTCCCGTTGGGCCTATGGCTACACCTTC. The rearrangement uses TRBV27 and TRBJ1-2, with D hard to call. Trimming removed 4 bases at V and 4 bases at J, with 10 bases between. Germline loops: CDR1 MNHEY, CDR2 SMNVEV (reference sequence). This CDR3 has 13 amino acids.

This clonotype was recorded at least ten times. The chain links TRBV6-1 to TRBJ1-1; TRBD1 matches at 8 bases. This CDR3 is built from 16 residues. V was pared by 4 bases and J by 0 bases, with 7 bases of the junction left unmatched. CDR1 and CDR2 (germline): MNHNS, SASEGT. The chain's CDR3 is CASSGRQGLMNTEAFF. The CDR3, as DNA: TGTGCCAGCAGTGGGAGACAGGGGCTCATGAACACTGAAGCTTTCTTT.

This clonotype was recorded many times. The V and J genes are TRBV30 and TRBJ1-1; unclear D gene. The length of the CDR3 is 13 residues. The V end lost 4 bases, the J end lost 3 bases, and 12 bases lay between the germline ends. The germline CDR1 and CDR2 sequences are GTSNPN and SVGIG (reference sequence). The CDR3 DNA is TGTGCCTGGACGCAGGTTCGGGACACTGAAGCTTTCTTT. Translation: CAWTQVRDTEAFF.